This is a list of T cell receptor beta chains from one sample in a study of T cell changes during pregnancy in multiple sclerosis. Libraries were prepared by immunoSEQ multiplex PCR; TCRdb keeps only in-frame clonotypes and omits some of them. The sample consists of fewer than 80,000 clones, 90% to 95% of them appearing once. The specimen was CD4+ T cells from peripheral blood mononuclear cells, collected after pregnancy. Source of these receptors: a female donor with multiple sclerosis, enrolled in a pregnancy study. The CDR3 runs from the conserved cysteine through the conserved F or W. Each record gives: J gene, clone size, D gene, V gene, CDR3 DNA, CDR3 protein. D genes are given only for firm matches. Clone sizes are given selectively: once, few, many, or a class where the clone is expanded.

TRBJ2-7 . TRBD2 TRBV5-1 TGCGCCAGCAGCACCCTAGCGGGAGCTGAAGAGCAGTACTTC CASSTLAGAEEQYF
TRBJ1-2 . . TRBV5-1 TGCGCCAGCAGCTTGGAGGCGGGGGTTAATGGCTACACCTTC CASSLEAGVNGYTF
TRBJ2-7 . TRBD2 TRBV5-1 TGCGCCAGCAGCTTGGGTCCTAGCGGGAAAACCGAGCAGTACTTC CASSLGPSGKTEQYF
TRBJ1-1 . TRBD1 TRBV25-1 TGTGCCAGCAGACAGACAGGGGATAACACTGAAGCTTTCTTT CASRQTGDNTEAFF
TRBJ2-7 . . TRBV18 TGTGCCAGCTCACCACGGGGGGACGAGCAGTACTTC CASSPRGDEQYF
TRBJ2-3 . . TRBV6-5 TGTGCCGCGAGGCGGGACCCAGATACGCAGTATTTT CAARRDPDTQYF
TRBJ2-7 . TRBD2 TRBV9 TGTGCCAGCAGCCCCCCCGGGGGGTCCTACGAGCAGTACTTC CASSPPGGSYEQYF
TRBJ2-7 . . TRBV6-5 TGTGCCACCGCTTTTTGGGGGGAAGGTAGCTACGAGCAGTACTTC CATAFWGEGSYEQYF
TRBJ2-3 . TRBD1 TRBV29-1 TGCAGCGTCGTACAGGGGGCAGATACGCAGTATTTT CSVVQGADTQYF
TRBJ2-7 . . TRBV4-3 TGCGCCAGCAGCCAAGAAGAAAGGAGTAACGAGCAGTACTTC CASSQEERSNEQYF
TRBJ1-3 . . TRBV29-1 TGCAGCGCCGGGAGCTCTGGAAACACCATATATTTT CSAGSSGNTIYF
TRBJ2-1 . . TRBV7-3 TGTGCCAGCAGTCCGGGACTGCACAATGAGCAGTTCTTC CASSPGLHNEQFF
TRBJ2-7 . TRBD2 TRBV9 TGTGCCAGCAGCGTAGATCCTAGCGGGAGAGATTACGAGCAGTACTTC CASSVDPSGRDYEQYF
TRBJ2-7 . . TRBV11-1 TGTGCCAGCAGCACGCAGGGGCTCTACGAGCAGTACTTC CASSTQGLYEQYF
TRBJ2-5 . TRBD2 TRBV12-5 TGTGCTAGTGGTTTGTTCGGGACTAGCCTCGTCGAGACCCAGTACTTC CASGLFGTSLVETQYF
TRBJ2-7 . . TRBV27 TGTGCCAGCAGTTTGACAGGCTCCTACGAGCAGTACTTC CASSLTGSYEQYF
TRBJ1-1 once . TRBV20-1 TGCAGTGCGTACAAGAACACTGAAGCTTTCTTT CSAYKNTEAFF
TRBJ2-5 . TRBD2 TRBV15 TGTGCCACCAGCAGGATAGGGACTAGTATGGAGACCCAGTACTTC CATSRIGTSMETQYF
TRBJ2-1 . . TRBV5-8 TGTGCCAGCAGCTTGATAGGACAGTCCACCTACAATGAGCAGTTCTTC CASSLIGQSTYNEQFF
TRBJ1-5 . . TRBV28 TGTGCCAGCAGTTTACTATTAACAGTCAATCAGCCCCAGCATTTT CASSLLLTVNQPQHF
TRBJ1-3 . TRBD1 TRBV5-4 TGTGCCAGCAGCGCCGGACAGGGCTTAGCGGGAAACACCATATATTTT CASSAGQGLAGNTIYF
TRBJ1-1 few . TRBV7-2 TGTGCCAGCAGCTTCCCCGAGAGGCTAGAAGCTTTCTTT CASSFPERLEAFF
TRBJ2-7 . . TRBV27 TGTGCCAGCAGTCCCGGCGGGCAGAGCTCCTACGAGCAGTACTTC CASSPGGQSSYEQYF
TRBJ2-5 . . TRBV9 TGTGCCAGCAGCGCCCTTCACCAAGAGACCCAGTACTTC CASSALHQETQYF
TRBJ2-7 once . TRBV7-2 TGTGCCAGCAGCTTTACGGTCATTCGGGGCTACGAGCAGTACTTC CASSFTVIRGYEQYF
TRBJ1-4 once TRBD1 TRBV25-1 TGTGCCAGCAGGGACAGGGAAACTAATGAAAAACTGTTTTTT CASRDRETNEKLFF
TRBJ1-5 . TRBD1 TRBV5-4 TGTGCCAGCAGCGGCGGACAGGGTCAGCCCCAGCATTTT CASSGGQGQPQHF
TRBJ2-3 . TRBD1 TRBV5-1 TGCGCCAGCAGCTGGGGACAGGCGAATAAAGATACGCAGTATTTT CASSWGQANKDTQYF
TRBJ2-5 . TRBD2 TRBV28 TGTGCCAGCAGTACACTTGCAGGGAGGGATGGGACCCAGTACTTC CASSTLAGRDGTQYF
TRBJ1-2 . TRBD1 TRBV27 TGTGCCAGCAGTTCCTACCGGGACAGGGAAGCTTATGGCTACACCTTC CASSSYRDREAYGYTF
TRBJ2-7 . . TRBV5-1 TGCGCCAGCAGCATTGCGCAGGGGATGCTTCCTCCCTACGAGCAGTACTTC CASSIAQGMLPPYEQYF
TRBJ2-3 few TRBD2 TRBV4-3 TGCGCCAGCAGCCAAGAATGGCGGGAGCCAGATACGCAGTATTTT CASSQEWREPDTQYF
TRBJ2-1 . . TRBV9 TGTGCCAGCAGCGTGTCTACCGAGTCCTACAATGAGCAGTTCTTC CASSVSTESYNEQFF
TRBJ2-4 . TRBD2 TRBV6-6 TGTGCCAGCAGTTATGGGGCGGGGAGGGCAAAAAACATTCAGTACTTC CASSYGAGRAKNIQYF
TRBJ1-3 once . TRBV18 TGTGCCAGCTCACCACTAGCGGGGGCTGGAAACACCATATATTTT CASSPLAGAGNTIYF
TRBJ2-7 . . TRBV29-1 TGCAGCGTTGGTCTAGGCATGTACGAGCAGTACTTC CSVGLGMYEQYF
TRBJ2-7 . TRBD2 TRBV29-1 TGCAGCGTCAGACTAGCGGGAGGAGGAAAGCTCTCCTACGAGCAGTACTTC CSVRLAGGGKLSYEQYF
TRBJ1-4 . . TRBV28 TGTGCCAGCAGGGAGGGAAGTGAAAAACTGTTTTTT CASREGSEKLFF
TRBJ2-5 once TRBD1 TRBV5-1 TGCGCCAGCAGCTCCGCCCTCGGGACAGCGGAGACCCAGTACTTC CASSSALGTAETQYF
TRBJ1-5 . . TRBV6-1 TGTGCCAGCAGCCGAGAGGTAGACCAGCCCCAGCATTTT CASSREVDQPQHF
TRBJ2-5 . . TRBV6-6 TGTGCCAGCAGTTGGGGCCGGCAGGGAGAGACCCAGTACTTC CASSWGRQGETQYF
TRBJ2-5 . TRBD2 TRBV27 TGTGCCAGCAGTTGGAGGGAGGGAGAGACCCAGTACTTC CASSWREGETQYF
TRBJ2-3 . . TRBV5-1 TGCGCCAGCAGCTTGTTCTTGAGGGAGAGCACAGATACGCAGTATTTT CASSLFLRESTDTQYF
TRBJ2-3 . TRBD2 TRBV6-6 TGTGCCAGCAGCCCCAGCGGGAGTGCGCAGTATTTT CASSPSGSAQYF
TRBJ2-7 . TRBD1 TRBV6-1 TGTGCCAGCAGAGCACCGGGACAGGGGACCTACGAGCAGTACTTC CASRAPGQGTYEQYF
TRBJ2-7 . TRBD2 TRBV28 TGTGCCAGTTGTCTAGCGGGAGGGCCCTACGAGCAGTACTTC CASCLAGGPYEQYF
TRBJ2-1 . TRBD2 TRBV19 TGTGCCAGTAGTAGGGGGGTAGCGGGAGCGGACAATGAGCAGTTCTTC CASSRGVAGADNEQFF
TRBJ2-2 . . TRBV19 TGTGCCAGTAGTGACGGACAGCCAAACACCGGGGAGCTGTTTTTT CASSDGQPNTGELFF
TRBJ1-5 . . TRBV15 TGTGCCACCAGCAGAGACCCGACAGGCCCGGGGCCCCAGCATTTT CATSRDPTGPGPQHF
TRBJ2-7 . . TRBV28 TGTGCCAGCCAAGCGCGTCCCTACGAGCAGTACTTC CASQARPYEQYF
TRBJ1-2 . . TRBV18 TGTGCCAGCTCACCCGTGGACAGCAACTATGGCTACACCTTC CASSPVDSNYGYTF
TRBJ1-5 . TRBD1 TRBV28 TGTGCCAGCAGTTCCATAGACGGACAGGGGATCCAGCCCCAGCATTTT CASSSIDGQGIQPQHF
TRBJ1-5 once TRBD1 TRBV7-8 TGTGCCAGCAGCTCCCGGACAGGGATGCGCGGCAGCAATCAGCCCCAGCATTTT CASSSRTGMRGSNQPQHF
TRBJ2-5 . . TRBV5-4 TGTGCCAGCAGCTTGGTGGGCCGGCCCCAAGAGACCCAGTACTTC CASSLVGRPQETQYF
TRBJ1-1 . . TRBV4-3 TGCGCCAGCAGCCAAGAGTCAGGGCGGAACACTGAAGCTTTCTTT CASSQESGRNTEAFF
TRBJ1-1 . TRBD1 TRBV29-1 TGCAGCGTACGCTTGGGACAGCTTCCGGCGGCTTTCTTT CSVRLGQLPAAFF
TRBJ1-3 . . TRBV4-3 TGCGCCAGCAGCCAACAGTCAGGGTTAGGTTCTGGAGACACCATATATTTT CASSQQSGLGSGDTIYF